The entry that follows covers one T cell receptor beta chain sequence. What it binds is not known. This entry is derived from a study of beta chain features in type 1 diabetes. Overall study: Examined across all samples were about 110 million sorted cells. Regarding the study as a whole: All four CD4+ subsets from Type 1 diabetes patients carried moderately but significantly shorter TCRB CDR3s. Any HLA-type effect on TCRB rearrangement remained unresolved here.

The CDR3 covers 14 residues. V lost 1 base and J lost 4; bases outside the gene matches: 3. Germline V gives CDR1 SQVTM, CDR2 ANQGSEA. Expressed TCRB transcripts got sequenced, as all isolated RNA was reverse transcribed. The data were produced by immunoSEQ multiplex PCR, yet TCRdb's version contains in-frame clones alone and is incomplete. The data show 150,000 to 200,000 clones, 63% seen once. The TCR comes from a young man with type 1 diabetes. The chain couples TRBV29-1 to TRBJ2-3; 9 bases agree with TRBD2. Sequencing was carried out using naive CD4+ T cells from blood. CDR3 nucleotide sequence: TGCAGCGTTGAAGGCGGGGGGGCTTCAGATACGCAGTATTTT. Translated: CSVEGGGASDTQYF.